These 30 T cell receptor beta chains were all obtained from the same sample, sequenced in a study of T cell changes during pregnancy in multiple sclerosis. Sequencing used immunoSEQ multiplex PCR; TCRdb keeps in-frame clones, though not all of them. This sample has some 80,000 clones, with around 96% found just once. Here the sequenced sample was peripheral blood, taken in the second trimester of pregnancy. Every receptor here comes from a female donor with multiple sclerosis, enrolled in a pregnancy study.

This sequence joins TRBV2 and TRBJ2-5; 12 bases are a match to TRBD2. CDR1 and CDR2 from the germline V gene are SNHLY and FYNNEI. This CDR3 region has 16 residues. J gave up 3 bases and V 3 bases, and 5 bases lay outside the gene matches. The CDR3 reads CASSEFRLAGEETQYF. CDR3 DNA: TGTGCCAGCAGTGAGTTTCGACTAGCGGGAGAAGAGACCCAGTACTTC.

This chain uses TRBV19 with TRBJ1-3; possible D gene TRBD1, 5 bases. The length of the CDR3 is 17 residues. Deletions cut 3 bases from V and 0 bases from J, with 15 bases between. Germline assignment: CDR1 LNHDA and CDR2 SQIVND (reference sequence). The CDR3 nucleotides are TGTGCCAGTAGTATTCAGGGACTACCCTACTCTGGAAACACCATATATTTT. It codes for CASSIQGLPYSGNTIYF.

The chain is built from TRBV4-1 and TRBJ2-5; 9 positions agree with TRBD1. This CDR3 comprises 14 residues. V lost 5 bases to trimming and J lost 5 bases; unmatched junction nucleotides: 6. In germline, CDR1 is MGHRA, CDR2 YSYEKL. This CDR3 reads CASSSQGALETQYF. CDR3 in DNA: TGCGCCAGCAGCTCACAGGGGGCGTTGGAGACCCAGTACTTC.

This chain links TRBV2 with TRBJ1-4; TRBD1 aligns across 12 bases. V shed 3 bases and J 3 bases; nucleotides not matched to a gene: 8. The CDR3 is 18 residues long. Germline-derived CDR1 and CDR2 are SNHLY and FYNNEI. This CDR3 is CASSDGTGGRIANEKLFF. The CDR3 coding sequence is TGTGCCAGCAGTGATGGGACAGGGGGCAGGATAGCTAATGAAAAACTGTTTTTT. Full variable domain (remainder filled in from reference TRBV2 and TRBJ1-4): EPEVTQTPSHQVTQMGQEVILRCVPISNHLYFYWYRQILGQKVEFLVSFYNNEISEKSEIFDDQFSVERPDGSNFTLKIRSTKLEDSAMYFCASSDGTGGRIANEKLFFGSGTQLSVL.

This clone was found once. V gene TRBV13 combines with J gene TRBJ2-7; TRBD1 agrees at 7 bases. Germline CDR1 PRHDT, CDR2 FYEKMQ (reference sequence). The trim removed 8 bases at V and 2 bases at J, leaving 12 bases unmatched. The CDR3 contains 15 residues. CDR3 nucleotides: TGTGCCAGCCGGACAGGAGCGAGGCAGACCTACGAGCAGTACTTC. This encodes CASRTGARQTYEQYF.

The rearrangement uses TRBV5-1 and TRBJ1-1, with 11 bases aligning to TRBD1. V shed 3 bases and J 6 bases; nucleotides not matched to a gene: 7. Per germline, CDR1 SGHRS and CDR2 YFSETQ. This CDR3 has 15 residues. CDR3 loop: CASSWDRGVTAEAFF. Here the CDR3 DNA reads TGCGCCAGCAGCTGGGACAGGGGGGTCACGGCTGAAGCTTTCTTT.

The J gene is TRBJ1-1, the V gene TRBV11-1; D not resolved. The germline V gene encodes CDR1 SGHAT and CDR2 FQDESV (reference sequence). The CDR3 consists of 13 residues. Trimming removed 1 base from V and 1 base from J, with 4 bases in between. CDR3 sequence (DNA): TGTGCCAGCAGCTTAGATCAGAACACTGAAGCTTTCTTT. Amino acid sequence: CASSLDQNTEAFF.

The V call is TRBV6-4, the J call TRBJ2-2; 11 nucleotides match TRBD2. The junction had 25 bases not matched to a gene; V was cut back by 2 bases and J by 5 bases. Germline CDR1 and CDR2: MRHNA and SNTAGT. The length of the CDR3 is 23 residues. The CDR3 is CASSDPPVSFEGLAGGGTGELFF. The CDR3 bases are TGTGCCAGCAGTGACCCGCCCGTGAGTTTCGAAGGTCTAGCGGGAGGCGGGACCGGGGAGCTGTTTTTT.

The rearrangement links TRBV7-4 to TRBJ2-3; perhaps TRBD2 as D (6 bases). This CDR3 has 16 residues. CDR1 is SGHVT and CDR2 is SQSDAQ in the germline V gene. The V end lost 1 base, the J end lost 2 bases, and 13 bases lay between the germline ends. The CDR3 DNA follows: TGTGCCAGCAGCTTAGGGTTGGGACTTAACACAGATACGCAGTATTTT. Amino acid sequence: CASSLGLGLNTDTQYF.

The chain combines TRBV18 with TRBJ2-7; 7 bases match TRBD2. Trimming cost V 0 bases and J 3 bases; bases outside gene matches: 8. The length of the CDR3 is 16 residues. Germline values: CDR1 KGHSH, CDR2 LQKENI. DNA of the CDR3: TGTGCCAGCTCACCACCAGGGTGGGAGGGAAGCTACGAGCAGTACTTC. It codes for CASSPPGWEGSYEQYF.

V and J are TRBV2 and TRBJ1-5; D is possibly TRBD1 (6 bases). Germline CDR1 and CDR2: SNHLY and FYNNEI. Trimming left V 6 bases short and J 7 bases short, with 16 bases between. This CDR3 has 14 residues. The CDR3 DNA sequence: TGTGCCAGCAGCGCCGGGACAAGGGGCCAGCCCCAGCATTTT. Its protein is CASSAGTRGQPQHF.

The V and J genes are TRBV5-1 and TRBJ2-7, with 11 bases fitting TRBD1. V dropped 4 bases and J dropped 3; count of bases not matched to a gene: 9. The CDR3 is 16 residues long. Germline-derived CDR1 and CDR2 are SGHRS and YFSETQ. CDR3 loop: CASSLIGQGAVYEQYF. CDR3 DNA: TGCGCCAGCAGCCTGATCGGACAGGGGGCCGTCTACGAGCAGTACTTC.

This sequence joins TRBV2 and TRBJ2-1, with a possible D match to TRBD2 (6 bases). V shed 1 base and J shed 3 bases, with 13 bases lying between them. This CDR3 is 16 amino acids long. In germline, CDR1 is SNHLY, CDR2 FYNNEI. The CDR3 loop reads CASSEGRESVYNEQFF. CDR3 bases: TGTGCCAGCAGTGAAGGCCGGGAGTCAGTCTACAATGAGCAGTTCTTC.

The V call is TRBV19, the J call TRBJ1-4; possibly TRBD1 for D (5 bases). Trimming stripped 3 bases from V and 3 bases from J, with 8 bases between. CDR3 length: 14 amino acids. The germline CDR1 and CDR2 sequences are LNHDA and SQIVND (reference sequence). The CDR3 sequence is CASSIQGSNEKLFF. CDR3 nucleotides: TGTGCCAGTAGTATCCAGGGTTCTAATGAAAAACTGTTTTTT.

The gene calls are TRBV19 and TRBJ2-7; D call uncertain. Germline loops: CDR1 LNHDA, CDR2 SQIVND (reference sequence). This CDR3 has 13 residues. Trimming removed 5 bases from V and 0 bases from J, with 8 bases in between. The CDR3 loop is CASSVRYSYEQYF. CDR3 nucleotide sequence: TGTGCCAGTAGTGTCAGATACTCCTACGAGCAGTACTTC. Complete variable domain (other parts from reference TRBV19 and TRBJ2-7): DGGITQSPKYLFRKEGQNVTLSCEQNLNHDAMYWYRQDPGQGLRLIYYSQIVNDFQKGDIAEGYSVSREKKESFPLTVTSAQKNPTAFYLCASSVRYSYEQYFGPGTRLTVT.

V usage is TRBV27 and J usage is TRBJ1-2; D is perhaps TRBD1 (5 bases). Germline V gene lookup returns CDR1 MNHEY and CDR2 SMNVEV (reference sequence). V shed 6 bases and J shed 3 bases, with 8 bases lying between them. The CDR3 has 12 residues. As DNA, the CDR3 is TGTGCCAGCAGGGGGCAGGACTATGGCTACACCTTC. The encoded protein is CASRGQDYGYTF.

The chain employs TRBV5-5 and TRBJ1-1, with D possibly TRBD1 on 6 matching bases. Germline-derived CDR1 and CDR2 are SGHKS and YYEKEE (reference sequence). The CDR3 is made up of 13 amino acids. V gave up 0 bases and J gave up 10 bases, with 13 bases separating them. The CDR3 coding sequence is TGTGCCAGCAGCTTGGGTACAGGGACGGCAGCTTTCTTT. Protein sequence: CASSLGTGTAAFF.

This chain connects TRBV15 to TRBJ2-1; 9 positions agree with TRBD2. V shed 0 bases and J 2 bases; nucleotides not matched to a gene: 17. This CDR3 comprises 21 residues. Germline CDR1 reads LNHNV; CDR2 reads YYDKDF (reference sequence). CDR3 sequence: CATSRDISGRPLFRAYNEQFF. The CDR3 DNA reads TGTGCCACCAGCAGAGATATCAGCGGGAGGCCCCTCTTTAGAGCCTACAATGAGCAGTTCTTC.

This chain uses TRBV5-1 with TRBJ1-1; the match to TRBD1 covers 8 bases. V gave up 3 bases and J gave up 7 bases; unmatched junction bases: 8. Germline V gene data show CDR1 as SGHRS and CDR2 as YFSETQ. The length of the CDR3 is 14 residues. As DNA, the CDR3 is TGCGCCAGCAGCTCGACAGGGGAGGGTATTGAAGCTTTCTTT. Translating it yields CASSSTGEGIEAFF.

The chain joins TRBV7-2 to TRBJ2-1, with TRBD1 identical over 7 bases. The CDR3 has 15 amino acids. The V gene end was trimmed by 0 bases and the J gene end by 4 bases; junction bases not matched to a gene: 3. Germline CDR1 reads SGHTA; CDR2 reads FQGNSA. The CDR3 reads CASSLAGTDYNEQFF. CDR3 bases: TGTGCCAGCAGCTTAGCCGGGACAGATTACAATGAGCAGTTCTTC.

The chain recombines TRBV7-6 with TRBJ1-3, with D perhaps TRBD1 (5 bases). The CDR3 runs 13 residues. V lost 1 base and J lost 7, with 8 bases in between. Germline V gene sequence: CDR1 SGHVS, CDR2 FNYEAQ. The CDR3 DNA follows: TGTGCCAGCAGCTTAGGACGGGGGAACACCATATATTTT. Its protein product is CASSLGRGNTIYF.

This chain uses TRBV4-1 with TRBJ2-7; TRBD2 agrees at 9 bases. J was trimmed by 2 bases and V by 0 bases; bases with no gene match: 2. This CDR3 has 15 amino acids. In germline, CDR1 is MGHRA, CDR2 YSYEKL. This chain's CDR3 is CASSQDSGGTYEQYF. CDR3 bases: TGCGCCAGCAGCCAAGATAGCGGGGGTACCTACGAGCAGTACTTC.

This chain links TRBV6-1 with TRBJ2-3, with 11 bases identical to TRBD2. The CDR3 is 17 amino acids. Trimming removed 0 bases from V and 1 base from J; junction bases left unmatched: 3. The V gene's germline CDR1 is MNHNS and CDR2 SASEGT. CDR3 bases: TGTGCCAGCAGTGAAGCGCTAGCGGGAGGTCGCACAGATACGCAGTATTTT. Protein sequence: CASSEALAGGRTDTQYF.

The chain joins TRBV25-1 to TRBJ2-5, with a tentative D call TRBD1 (6 bases). V was cut by 8 bases and J by 0 bases, with 10 bases left in between. The CDR3 length is 13 residues. The germline CDR1 and CDR2 sequences are MGHDK and SYGVNS. This CDR3 is CASSGHNQETQYF. DNA of the CDR3: TGTGCCAGCTCGGGACATAACCAAGAGACCCAGTACTTC.

The rearrangement links TRBV13 to TRBJ2-2; 8 bases agree with TRBD2. V dropped 5 bases and J dropped 4; count of bases not matched to a gene: 6. This CDR3 has 15 residues. The germline V gene has CDR1 PRHDT and CDR2 FYEKMQ (reference sequence). CDR3 coding DNA: TGTGCCAGCAGCGCAGAGCGGGAGCTCACCGGGGAGCTGTTTTTT. It translates to CASSAERELTGELFF.

V and J are TRBV15 and TRBJ1-3; D unresolved. Germline CDR1 reads LNHNV; CDR2 reads YYDKDF (reference sequence). CDR3 length: 15 residues. Trimming left V 4 bases short and J 1 base short, with 11 bases between. The CDR3 nucleotides read TGTGCCACCAGCAAGAGGGTGGGTTCTGGAAACACCATATATTTT. It specifies CATSKRVGSGNTIYF.

The gene calls are TRBV19 and TRBJ2-5; 10 bases fit TRBD1. J was trimmed by 4 bases and V by 6 bases; bases with no gene match: 11. CDR1 and CDR2 from the germline V gene are LNHDA and SQIVND (reference sequence). This CDR3 is built from 16 residues. The CDR3 DNA reads TGTGCCAGTAGCCGCTACGGGACAGGGGTAGGAGAGACCCAGTACTTC. The encoded protein is CASSRYGTGVGETQYF.

CDR3 DNA: TGTGCCAGCAGTTTCCTCGGGACTCCCGAGGAGACCCAGTACTTC. Amino acids: CASSFLGTPEETQYF. The chain combines TRBV27 with TRBJ2-5; D possibly corresponds to TRBD2 (6 bases). There are 15 residues in the CDR3. Germline V gene sequence: CDR1 MNHEY, CDR2 SMNVEV (reference sequence). V was clipped by 3 bases and J by 5 bases, with 16 bases between them.

The V gene is TRBV4-1, the J gene TRBJ2-7; 7 nucleotides line up with TRBD1. The CDR3 consists of 15 residues. The J segment lost 0 bases and the V segment lost 2 bases, leaving 4 bases of the junction unmatched. The V gene's germline CDR1 is MGHRA and CDR2 YSYEKL. The CDR3 is CASSQNRGNSYEQYF. The CDR3 nucleotides are TGCGCCAGCAGCCAAAACAGGGGAAACTCCTACGAGCAGTACTTC.

The chain couples TRBV10-2 to TRBJ2-2; 13 bases align to TRBD2. The CDR3 is 15 amino acids. The V segment lost 7 bases and the J segment 5 bases; nucleotides outside the gene matches: 4. CDR1 is WSHSY, CDR2 SAAADI, per germline. The CDR3 here is CASIGLAGVTGELFF. CDR3 nucleotide sequence: TGCGCCAGCATTGGACTAGCGGGAGTAACCGGGGAGCTGTTTTTT.